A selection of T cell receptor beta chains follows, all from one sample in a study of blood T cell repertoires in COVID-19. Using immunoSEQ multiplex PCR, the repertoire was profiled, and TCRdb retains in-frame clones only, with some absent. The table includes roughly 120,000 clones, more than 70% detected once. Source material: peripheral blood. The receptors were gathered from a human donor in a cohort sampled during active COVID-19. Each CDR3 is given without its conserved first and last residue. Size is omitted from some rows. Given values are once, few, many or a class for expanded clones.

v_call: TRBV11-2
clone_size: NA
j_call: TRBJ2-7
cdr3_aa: ASSLGGLQSYEQY

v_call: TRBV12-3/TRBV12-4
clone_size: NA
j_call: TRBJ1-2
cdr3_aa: ASSRGAYGYT

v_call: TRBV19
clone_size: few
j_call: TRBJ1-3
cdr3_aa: ASTRGPSGNTIY

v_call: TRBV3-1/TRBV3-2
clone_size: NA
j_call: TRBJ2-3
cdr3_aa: ASSPSTGGGTDTQY

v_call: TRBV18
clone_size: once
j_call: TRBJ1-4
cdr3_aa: ASSPPTSEKLF

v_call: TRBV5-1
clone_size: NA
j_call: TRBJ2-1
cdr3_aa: ASSLGTGLAGGQGNEQF

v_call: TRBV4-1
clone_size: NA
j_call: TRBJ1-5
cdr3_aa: ASSQEGRDNQPQH

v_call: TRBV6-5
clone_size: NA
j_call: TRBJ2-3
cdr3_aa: ASSYSQGIPDTQY

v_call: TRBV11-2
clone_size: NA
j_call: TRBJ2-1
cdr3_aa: ASSHGLAGVHEQF

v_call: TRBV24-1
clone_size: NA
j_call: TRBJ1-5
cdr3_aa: ATSDTLGTGVSQPQH

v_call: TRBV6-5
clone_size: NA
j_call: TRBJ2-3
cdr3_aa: ASRRDRYEDTQY

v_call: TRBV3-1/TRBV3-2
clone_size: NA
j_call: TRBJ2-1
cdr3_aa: ASSPTHSSYNEQF

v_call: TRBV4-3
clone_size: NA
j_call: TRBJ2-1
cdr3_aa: ASSQDRAGGPSGEQF

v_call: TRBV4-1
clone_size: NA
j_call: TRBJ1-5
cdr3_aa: ASSQVLNQPQH

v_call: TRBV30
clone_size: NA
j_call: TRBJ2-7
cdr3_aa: AWSGLAGGEQY

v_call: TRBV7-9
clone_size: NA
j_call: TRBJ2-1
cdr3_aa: ASSSTTSGSTNEQF

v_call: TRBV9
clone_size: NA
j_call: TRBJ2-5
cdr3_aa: ASSVGPTSGRASETQY

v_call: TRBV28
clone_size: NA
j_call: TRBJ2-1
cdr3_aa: ASTTNSGRAFVQF

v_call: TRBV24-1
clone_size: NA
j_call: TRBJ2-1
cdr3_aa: ATSNLAGDNYNEQF

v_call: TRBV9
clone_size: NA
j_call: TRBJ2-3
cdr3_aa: ASSVGLAGGPGADTQY

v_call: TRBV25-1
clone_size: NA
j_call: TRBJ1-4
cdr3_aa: ASSDFREKLF

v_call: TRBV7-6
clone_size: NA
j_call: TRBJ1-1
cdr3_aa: ASSRLNRGMNTEAF

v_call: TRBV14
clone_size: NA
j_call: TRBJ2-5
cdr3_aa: ASSRRQGQETQY

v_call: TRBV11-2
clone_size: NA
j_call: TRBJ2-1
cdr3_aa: ASSLGSAGGRYEQF

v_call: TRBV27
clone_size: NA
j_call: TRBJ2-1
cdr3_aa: ASSLLAGSYNEQF

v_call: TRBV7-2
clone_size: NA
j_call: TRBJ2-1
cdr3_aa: ASSPPLWVTAGNEQF

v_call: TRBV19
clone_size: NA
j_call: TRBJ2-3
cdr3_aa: ASRVTSGRADTQY

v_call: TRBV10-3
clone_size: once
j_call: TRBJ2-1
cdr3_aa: AISEREDRYNEQF

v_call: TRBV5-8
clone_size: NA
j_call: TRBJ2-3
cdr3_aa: ASSYLTGTTRKSTDTQY

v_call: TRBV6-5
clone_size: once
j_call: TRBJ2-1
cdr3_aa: ASSRLAGYNEQF

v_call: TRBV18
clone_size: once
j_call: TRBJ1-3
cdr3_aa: ASSPPSGRGRSGNTIY

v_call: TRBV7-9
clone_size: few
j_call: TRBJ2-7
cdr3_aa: ASSWGEGWENEQY

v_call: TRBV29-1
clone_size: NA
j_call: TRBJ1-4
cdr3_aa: SVGGPSPSEKLF

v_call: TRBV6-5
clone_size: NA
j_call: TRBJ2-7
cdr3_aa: ASTLSYEQY

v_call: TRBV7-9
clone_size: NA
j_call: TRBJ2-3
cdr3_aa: ASSRWAGSADTQY

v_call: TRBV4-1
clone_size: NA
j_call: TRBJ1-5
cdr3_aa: ASSQVTANQPQH

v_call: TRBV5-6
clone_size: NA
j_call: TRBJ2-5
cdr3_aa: ASSLGVQGARETQY

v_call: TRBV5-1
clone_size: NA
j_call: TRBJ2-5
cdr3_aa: ASSLDLAGETQY

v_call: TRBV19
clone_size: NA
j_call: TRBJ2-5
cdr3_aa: ASSTTSAETQY

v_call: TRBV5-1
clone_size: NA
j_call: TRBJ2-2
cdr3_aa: ASSRDRVPTGELF

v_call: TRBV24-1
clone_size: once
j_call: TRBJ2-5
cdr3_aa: ATSAGTGGPETQY

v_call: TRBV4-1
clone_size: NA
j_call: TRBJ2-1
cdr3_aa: ASSQGQENNEQF

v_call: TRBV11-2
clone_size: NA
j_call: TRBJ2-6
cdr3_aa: ASSLVWSSGANVLT

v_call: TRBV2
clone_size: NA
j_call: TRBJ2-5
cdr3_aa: ASSPYAARQETQY

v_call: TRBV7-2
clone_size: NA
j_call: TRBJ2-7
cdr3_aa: ASSLYYEQY

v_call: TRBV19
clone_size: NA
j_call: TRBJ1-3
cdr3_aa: ASSMSNRGPGNTIY

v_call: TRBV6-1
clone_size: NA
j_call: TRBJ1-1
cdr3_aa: ASSDPNDRSSFTEAF

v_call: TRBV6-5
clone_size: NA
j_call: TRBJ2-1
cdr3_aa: ASRLASAGNEQF

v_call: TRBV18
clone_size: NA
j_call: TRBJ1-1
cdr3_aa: ASSLMKQGALNTEAF

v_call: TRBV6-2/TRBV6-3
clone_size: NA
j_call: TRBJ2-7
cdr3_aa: ASSYDRQGSEQY

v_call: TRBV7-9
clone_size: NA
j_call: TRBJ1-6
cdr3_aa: ASSWEWGPGHNSPLH

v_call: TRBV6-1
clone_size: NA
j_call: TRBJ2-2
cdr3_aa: ASSEAGAGSGELF

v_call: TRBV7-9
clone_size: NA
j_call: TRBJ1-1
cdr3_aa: ASSDSLNTEAF

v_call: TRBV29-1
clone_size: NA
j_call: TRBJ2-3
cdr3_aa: SVRLPYRYTDTQY